The 18 T cell receptor beta chains below come from one sample, sequenced in a study of post-analysis software for immune sequencing data. General study findings and limits: In patients, TRBV5-6, TRBV5-1 and TRBV20-1 belonged to five or six TRBV segments found more frequently than in controls.

Their recognized antigens are unknown. cDNA libraries for TCR beta contained unique molecular identifiers. In TCRdb, the PCR reads were re-called with MiXCR into one record per CDR3 protein. The profile shows more than 500,000 distinct CDR3 sequences, approximately 31% of them singletons. Material for sequencing was blood. These receptors all come from a girl under 18 with multiple sclerosis.

The V call is TRBV5-1, the J call TRBJ2-1; 9 positions agree with TRBD1. Germline V gene lookup returns CDR1 SGHRS and CDR2 YFSETQ. Trimming removed 2 bases from V and 5 bases from J; junction bases left unmatched: 5. The CDR3 sequence is 15 residues long. In DNA form, the CDR3 reads TGCGCCAGCAGCTTACAGGGGGCTAGCAACAATGAGCAGTTCTTC. It yields the protein CASSLQGASNNEQFF. Full variable domain (missing parts from reference TRBV5-1 and TRBJ2-1): KAGVTQTPRYLIKTRGQQVTLSCSPISGHRSVSWYQQTPGQGLQFLFEYFSETQRNKGNFPGRFSGRQFSNSRSEMNVSTLELGDSALYLCASSLQGASNNEQFFGPGTRLTVL.

In its sample, this clonotype was seen a few times. V is TRBV20-1 and J is TRBJ1-5; D possibly corresponds to TRBD1 (5 bases). The length of the CDR3 is 15 residues. The V gene lost 6 bases and the J gene lost 4 bases, with 19 bases spanning the gap. Germline CDR1 and CDR2: DFQATT and SNEGSKA (reference sequence). CDR3 protein: CSAVTPGPRNQPQHF. CDR3 nucleotide sequence: TGCAGTGCCGTTACACCGGGGCCCCGAAATCAGCCCCAGCATTTT.

V and J are TRBV6-1 and TRBJ2-5; D is unresolved. The better agreement between TRBJ2-7 and the DNA end casts doubt on the J call. The germline CDR1 and CDR2 sequences are MNHNS and SASEGT. The CDR3 length is 13 residues. For the CDR3, the DNA is TGTGCCAGCAGTGAAGCGGGGACCTACGAGCAGTACTTC. It encodes CASSEAGTYEQYF.

The sample holds a few counts of this clonotype. The genes are TRBV29-1 and TRBJ1-2; tentative D call: TRBD1 (5 bases). This CDR3 contains 15 residues. Between the trimmed V and J ends, which lost 4 bases and 0 bases, there was a span of 15 bases. Germline lookup yields CDR1 SQVTM and CDR2 ANQGSEA. CDR3 nucleotides: TGCAGCGTTGTCCTCAGACAGAAGCCTAACTATGGCTACACCTTC. This codes for CSVVLRQKPNYGYTF. The entire variable domain, with the rest obtained from reference TRBV29-1 and TRBJ1-2, is as follows: SAVISQKPSRDICQRGTSLTIQCQVDSQVTMMFWYRQQPGQSLTLIATANQGSEATYESGFVIDKFPISRPNLTFSTLTVSNMSPEDSSIYLCSVVLRQKPNYGYTFGSGTRLTVV.

Here the CDR3 DNA reads TGTGCCAGCAGTTCGGGAGCGGGGGGCACAGATACGCAGTATTTT. Translation gives CASSSGAGGTDTQYF. V is TRBV2 and J is TRBJ2-3; 8 positions agree with TRBD2. The CDR3 runs to 15 residues. J was trimmed by 1 base and V by 5 bases; bases with no gene match: 5. Looked up from germline, CDR1 is SNHLY and CDR2 is FYNNEI.

This chain joins TRBV20-1 and TRBJ2-1; D call uncertain. Trimming cost V 6 bases and J 7 bases, with 22 bases left between them. This CDR3 spans 15 amino acids. Germline V gene sequence: CDR1 DFQATT, CDR2 SNEGSKA (reference sequence). CDR3 DNA sequence: TGCAGTGCCAAGCATTTAGCCCCCCTTGTGAATGAGCAGTTCTTC. Its protein product is CSAKHLAPLVNEQFF.

This chain connects TRBV12-3 or TRBV12-4 to TRBJ1-6; D is ambiguous. The length of the CDR3 is 14 residues. V gave up 1 base and J gave up 7 bases, with 8 bases separating them. CDR3 amino acids: CASSLGRYNSPLHF. The CDR3 DNA reads TGTGCCAGCAGTTTAGGCCGTTACAATTCACCCCTCCACTTT.

This clonotype was observed a handful of times. V is TRBV20-1 and J is TRBJ2-3; D call uncertain. The CDR3 consists of 12 residues. The germline gives CDR1 DFQATT, CDR2 SNEGSKA (reference sequence). Trimming left V 0 bases short and J 10 bases short, with 11 bases between. The CDR3 reads CSARDAGPAQYF. In DNA form, the CDR3 reads TGCAGTGCTAGAGATGCCGGTCCTGCGCAGTATTTT.

The gene calls are TRBV10-3 and TRBJ2-7; TRBD1 matches at 7 bases. The germline CDR1 and CDR2 sequences are ENHRY and SYGVKD. Trimming removed 3 bases from V and 4 bases from J; junction bases left unmatched: 9. The CDR3 consists of 15 residues. CDR3 DNA: TGTGCCATCAGTGATGGTAGGGGACAGCTTTACGAGCAGTACTTC. Residues: CAISDGRGQLYEQYF.

This rearrangement joins TRBV7-2 to TRBJ1-5; D perhaps matches TRBD1 (5 bases). The CDR3 contains 15 residues. In germline, CDR1 is SGHTA, CDR2 FQGNSA. V lost 0 bases to trimming and J lost 2 bases, with 8 bases between them. As DNA, the CDR3 is TGTGCCAGCAGCTTAGCAGGGGTTGGCAATCAGCCCCAGCATTTT. This sequence encodes CASSLAGVGNQPQHF.

The rearrangement uses TRBV7-8 and TRBJ1-2; TRBD1 matches 7 bases. This CDR3 contains 15 residues. V trimming: 1 base; J trimming: 7 bases; junction bases outside the gene matches: 9. Germline CDR1 reads SGHVS; CDR2 reads FQNEAQ. CDR3 in DNA: TGTGCCAGCAGCTTAGGGGGTCAGGGGGAGGGTGGCTACACCTTC. The encoded protein is CASSLGGQGEGGYTF.

This chain links TRBV18 with TRBJ2-3, with 8 bases that match TRBD2. V lost 2 bases to trimming and J lost 5 bases; unmatched junction nucleotides: 9. The germline V gene has CDR1 KGHSH and CDR2 LQKENI. This CDR3 is built from 16 residues. CDR3: CASSPIPGGAEDTQYF. The DNA for the CDR3 is TGTGCCAGCTCACCAATCCCCGGGGGGGCGGAAGATACGCAGTATTTT.

V gene TRBV7-6 combines with J gene TRBJ2-5; the D call may be TRBD1 or TRBD2 (5 bases each). Germline lookup yields CDR1 SGHVS and CDR2 FNYEAQ. The CDR3 covers 14 residues. Between the trimmed V and J ends, which lost 5 bases and 5 bases, there was a span of 15 bases. CDR3 residues: CASSPGTLGETQYF. In DNA form, the CDR3 reads TGTGCCAGCAGCCCCGGGACCCTCGGGGAGACCCAGTACTTC. Using reference TRBV7-6 and TRBJ2-5 for the parts outside the CDR3, the full variable domain is GAGVSQSPRYKVTKRGQDVALRCDPISGHVSLYWYRQALGQGPEFLTYFNYEAQQDKSGLPNDRFSAERPEGSISTLTIQRTEQRDSAMYRCASSPGTLGETQYFGPGTRLLVL.

This clonotype has more than one count but fewer than ten. The chain employs TRBV5-1 and TRBJ2-1; D possibly corresponds to TRBD1 (6 bases). The CDR3 is 12 amino acids. With 0 bases removed from V and 9 bases from J, the gap between germline ends came to 7 bases. Looked up from germline, CDR1 is SGHRS and CDR2 is YFSETQ. CDR3 bases: TGCGCCAGCAGCTTGGCGGACAGTGAGCAGTTCTTC. This translates into CASSLADSEQFF.

This clonotype was counted a few times. The V and J genes are TRBV5-5 and TRBJ1-2; D call uncertain. V lost 4 bases and J lost 2, with 15 bases in between. This CDR3 region has 15 residues. In germline, CDR1 is SGHKS, CDR2 YYEKEE (reference sequence). CDR3 in DNA: TGTGCCAGCAGCCCGGGAGAACGGGTGAACTATGGCTACACCTTC. It yields the protein CASSPGERVNYGYTF.

The table lists this clonotype with a few counts. The chain combines TRBV24-1 with TRBJ2-7, with 7 bases lining up with TRBD1. The CDR3 runs 17 residues. After removal of 3 bases from V and 0 bases from J, the junction contained 10 bases not matched to a gene. From germline, CDR1 is KGHDR and CDR2 SFDVKD. In DNA form, the CDR3 reads TGTGCCACCAGTGATCGGAAAGACAGGGTTGTCTCCTACGAGCAGTACTTC. Protein product: CATSDRKDRVVSYEQYF.

The J gene is TRBJ1-5, the V gene TRBV20-1; possible D gene TRBD1, 6 bases. This CDR3 has 16 amino acids. The V and J ends lost 6 bases and 0 bases respectively, with 18 bases between them. The germline V gene has CDR1 DFQATT and CDR2 SNEGSKA (reference sequence). The CDR3 sequence: CSATGTLVYSNQPQHF. The CDR3 bases are TGCAGTGCCACAGGGACTCTGGTGTATAGCAATCAGCCCCAGCATTTT.

The chain couples TRBV29-1 to TRBJ2-1, with D perhaps being TRBD1 or TRBD2 (5 bases each). Per the germline V gene, CDR1 is SQVTM and CDR2 is ANQGSEA. The germline V and J ends were trimmed by 7 bases and 9 bases, with 19 bases remaining between them. This CDR3 region has 13 residues. The CDR3 loop reads CSGGVGASGEQFF. DNA of the CDR3: TGCAGCGGAGGGGTTGGGGCAAGCGGTGAGCAGTTCTTC.